Each of the 7 T cell receptor beta chains below was sequenced from the same sample in a study of T cell responses to AZD1222 COVID-19 vaccine. Method: immunoSEQ multiplex PCR; TCRdb's copy keeps in-frame clones and lacks some. The sample lists 90,000 to 95,000 clones; roughly 93% were seen once. The specimen was peripheral blood, collected on day 0 of AZD1222 vaccination. These receptors were collected from an adult in good health.

The V call is TRBV7-9, the J call TRBJ2-7; D is perhaps TRBD2 (5 bases). The germline V and J ends were trimmed by 5 bases and 5 bases, with 16 bases remaining between them. Germline CDR1 is SEHNR and CDR2 is FQNEAQ (reference sequence). The CDR3 runs to 14 residues. CDR3 bases: TGTGCCAGCAGCGCCTTCGGACTCAACAACGAGCAGTACTTC. This sequence encodes CASSAFGLNNEQYF.

This clone appeared once. V usage is TRBV4-2 and J usage is TRBJ1-1; D unclear. The germline gives CDR1 LGHNA, CDR2 YNFKEQ. CDR3 size: 15 residues. Trimming cost V 0 bases and J 10 bases, with 18 bases left between them. The CDR3 DNA reads TGTGCCAGCAGCCAAGATAAGGCCCCGCCGGAGTCAGCTTTCTTT. Its translation: CASSQDKAPPESAFF.

CDR3 nucleotides: TGTGCCAGCAGCCAAGCGGGGACAGCCTACGAGCAGTACTTC. Translating it yields CASSQAGTAYEQYF. The chain links TRBV3-1 (or the pseudogene TRBV3-2) to TRBJ2-7; 7 nucleotides agree with TRBD1. The V gene's germline CDR1 is LGHDT and CDR2 YNNKEL (reference sequence). CDR3 length equals 14 residues. J gave up 2 bases and V 1 base, and 2 bases lay outside the gene matches.

This clone was detected a few times. This chain uses TRBV6-2 or TRBV6-3 with TRBJ2-3; perhaps TRBD1 as D (6 bases). V lost 5 bases and J lost 5, with 14 bases in between. The CDR3 totals 14 residues. Germline values: CDR1 MNHEY, CDR2 SVGEGT. The CDR3 sequence is CASSGPYREDTQYF. In DNA form, the CDR3 reads TGTGCCAGCAGTGGACCCTACAGGGAAGATACGCAGTATTTT.

The rearrangement uses TRBV6-5 and TRBJ2-7; D might be TRBD1 (5 bases). The V gene's germline CDR1 is MNHEY and CDR2 SVGAGI. This CDR3 is 14 amino acids long. V gave up 0 bases and J gave up 4 bases, with 10 bases separating them. The CDR3 nucleotides are TGTGCCAGCAGTTACTCAACAGGCAATTACGAGCAGTACTTC. Translating gives CASSYSTGNYEQYF.

This chain connects TRBV7-2 to TRBJ1-1; the D is unclear. This CDR3 comprises 13 residues. Looked up from germline, CDR1 is SGHTA and CDR2 is FQGNSA. The germline V and J ends were trimmed by 4 bases and 5 bases, with 11 bases remaining between them. The CDR3 loop reads CASSSPMGTEAFF. CDR3 coding DNA: TGTGCCAGCAGCTCCCCCATGGGGACTGAAGCTTTCTTT.

This sequence joins TRBV6-5 and TRBJ2-1; possibly TRBD1 for D (6 bases). CDR3 length: 14 residues. Trimming pared 2 bases from V and 9 bases from J, leaving 14 bases between. Per germline, CDR1 MNHEY and CDR2 SVGAGI. In DNA form, the CDR3 reads TGTGCCAGCAGTTACGGCAGGGGCCCCATTGAGCAGTTCTTC. Translated: CASSYGRGPIEQFF.